This T cell receptor beta chain was recovered during a study of T cell responses to AZD1222 COVID-19 vaccine. A remark on this clone: What it recognizes is unknown.

Notes on the study in general: At study baseline, merely several AZD1222 recipients were seropositive. Spike-specific TCR breadth rose after two AZD1222 doses, and depth rose as well. Clonal diversity was possibly underestimated, and the donors were mostly white British, with more females.

Using immunoSEQ multiplex PCR, the repertoire was profiled, and TCRdb retains in-frame clones only, with some absent. The sample has 120,000 or so clones, 90% seen once. This CDR3 is built from 14 residues. V was pared by 2 bases and J by 2 bases, with 11 bases between. CDR1 SGHKS and CDR2 YYEKEE come from the germline V gene (reference sequence). The specimen comprised peripheral blood, sampled on day 0 of AZD1222 vaccination. The chain joins TRBV5-5 to TRBJ2-7; D might be TRBD1 (6 bases). This clonotype was obtained from an adult in good health. DNA for the CDR3: TGTGCCAGCAGCTTTTATGCAGGGGCCTACGAGCAGTACTTC. Translating it yields CASSFYAGAYEQYF. Full variable domain (remainder filled in from reference TRBV5-5 and TRBJ2-7): DAGVTQSPTHLIKTRGQQVTLRCSPISGHKSVSWYQQVLGQGPQFIFQYYEKEERGRGNFPDRFSARQFPNYSSELNVNALLLGDSALYLCASSFYAGAYEQYFGPGTRLTVT.